Presented here are 28 T cell receptor beta chains from one specimen sequenced in a study of cytomegalovirus exposure and HLA in healthy donors. PCR involved 60 Vbeta and 13 Jbeta primers. Assay used: immunoSEQ multiplex PCR; TCRdb lists only in-frame clones, some missing. Here the sample spans around 130,000 clones, 75% to 90% being singletons. Specimen: PBMCs. These receptor sequences come from a male donor in good health and CMV-seronegative.

This clone showed up just a few times. The chain employs TRBV7-3 and TRBJ2-7, with TRBD1 matching 11 bases. The V gene end was trimmed by 3 bases and the J gene end by 0 bases; junction bases not matched to a gene: 1. The CDR3 consists of 15 residues. Per the germline V gene, CDR1 is SGHTA and CDR2 is FQGTGA. CDR3 amino acids: CASSLDRGPSYEQYF. The CDR3 nucleotides are TGTGCCAGCAGCTTGGACAGGGGGCCCTCCTACGAGCAGTACTTC.

The rearrangement uses TRBV28 and TRBJ2-6, with D perhaps matching TRBD2 (6 bases). This CDR3 has 11 amino acids. Germline V gene data show CDR1 as MDHEN and CDR2 as SYDVKM. V lost 8 bases and J lost 9, with 8 bases in between. The CDR3 spells CASSRGNVLTF. In DNA, the CDR3 is TGTGCCAGCTCGCGGGGCAACGTCCTGACTTTC.

This clone has a handful of counts. This chain links TRBV11-3 with TRBJ2-6; TRBD1 aligns across 8 bases. Germline CDR1 reads SGHNT; CDR2 reads YENEEA. This CDR3 comprises 15 residues. J lost 5 bases, V lost 5 bases, and 5 bases had no gene match. CDR3 region: CASSPGQGRANVLTF. The CDR3 nucleotides are TGTGCCAGCAGCCCTGGACAGGGTAGGGCCAACGTCCTGACTTTC.

This clone appeared a few times. The genes are TRBV2 and TRBJ2-2, with D possibly being TRBD2 (5 bases). This CDR3 comprises 15 residues. Between the trimmed V and J ends, which lost 6 bases and 3 bases, there was a span of 14 bases. The germline V gene encodes CDR1 SNHLY and CDR2 FYNNEI. The CDR3 reads CASRVGERDTGELFF. As DNA, the CDR3 is TGTGCCAGCAGGGTCGGGGAGAGGGACACCGGGGAGCTGTTTTTT.

The V and J genes are TRBV27 and TRBJ2-5; the match to TRBD1 covers 8 bases. Germline values: CDR1 MNHEY, CDR2 SMNVEV (reference sequence). V lost 0 bases, J lost 5 bases, and 8 bases stayed unmatched. The CDR3 length is 16 residues. In DNA, the CDR3 is TGTGCCAGCAGTTTATCGCAGTTTAACAGGGGGGAGACCCAGTACTTC. Translation gives CASSLSQFNRGETQYF.

The chain combines TRBV5-4 with TRBJ2-2; the match to TRBD1 covers 12 bases. CDR3 length equals 19 residues. V trimming: 4 bases; J trimming: 2 bases; junction bases outside the gene matches: 12. CDR1 is SGHNT, CDR2 YYREEE, per germline (reference sequence). The CDR3 sequence: CASSPGQGAPYLNTGELFF. CDR3 DNA sequence: TGTGCCAGCAGCCCGGGACAGGGGGCCCCCTACCTCAACACCGGGGAGCTGTTTTTT.

This chain connects TRBV11-1 to TRBJ1-1; 9 bases are a match to TRBD1. CDR1 is SGHAT and CDR2 is FQDESV in the germline V gene (reference sequence). Germline trimming cut 6 bases from V and 1 base from J; bases unmatched to any gene: 9. This CDR3 contains 16 residues. CDR3 DNA sequence: TGTGCCAGCAGTTTGGGACAGGGAAAGAGGAACACTGAAGCTTTCTTT. Amino acid sequence: CASSLGQGKRNTEAFF.

The genes are TRBV5-1 and TRBJ2-3; possible D gene TRBD2, 6 bases. Germline assignment: CDR1 SGHRS and CDR2 YFSETQ. The CDR3 has 16 residues. V gave up 4 bases and J gave up 1 base, with 16 bases separating them. The CDR3 spells CASSPASGLGTDTQYF. The DNA for the CDR3 is TGCGCCAGCAGCCCGGCATCGGGACTCGGCACAGATACGCAGTATTTT.

The chain combines TRBV4-1 with TRBJ2-7; D is undetermined. CDR1 and CDR2 (germline): MGHRA, YSYEKL. Trimming shortened V by 4 bases and J by 1 base, and 8 bases separated the two germline ends. This CDR3 is built from 13 residues. The CDR3 loop is CASSRADSYEQYF. In DNA form, the CDR3 reads TGCGCCAGCAGCCGCGCCGATTCCTACGAGCAGTACTTC.

This clone was seen a single time. V gene TRBV27 combines with J gene TRBJ2-3; 9 nucleotides match TRBD1. The CDR3 runs 16 residues. Germline CDR1 is MNHEY and CDR2 is SMNVEV (reference sequence). The trim removed 4 bases at V and 5 bases at J, leaving 10 bases unmatched. The DNA of the CDR3 is TGTGCCAGCAGTTCAAGACAGGGGGTATTAGTAGATACGCAGTATTTT. It codes for CASSSRQGVLVDTQYF.

The CDR3 protein is CASRGQGKEQYF. CDR3 in DNA: TGTGCCAGCAGGGGACAGGGGAAAGAGCAGTACTTC. The chain uses TRBV6-1 and TRBJ2-7, with 10 bases identical to TRBD1. Germline values: CDR1 MNHNS, CDR2 SASEGT. The CDR3 covers 12 residues. Unmatched junction bases numbered 3, after V lost 6 bases and J lost 7 bases.

This clone was observed a few times. The chain's CDR3 is CASSELAGASTDTQYF. In DNA, the CDR3 is TGTGCCAGCAGTGAACTAGCGGGGGCCAGCACAGATACGCAGTATTTT. This chain connects TRBV6-4 to TRBJ2-3, with 11 bases fitting TRBD2. The ends lost 3 bases at V and 0 bases at J; junction bases unmatched: 2. The CDR3 loop spans 16 amino acids. Per the germline V gene, CDR1 is MRHNA and CDR2 is SNTAGT.

The sample holds one count of this clone. The V call is TRBV11-2, the J call TRBJ2-5; 9 nucleotides match TRBD1. The CDR3 covers 15 residues. Germline V gene data show CDR1 as SGHAT and CDR2 as FQNNGV. The junction had 8 bases not matched to a gene; V was cut back by 6 bases and J by 3 bases. CDR3 residues: CASSPDRGSEETQYF. CDR3 nucleotide sequence: TGTGCCAGCAGTCCGGACAGGGGATCTGAAGAGACCCAGTACTTC.

This clone appeared once. The rearrangement joins TRBV2 to TRBJ2-7; TRBD1 agrees at 7 bases. This CDR3 is 13 amino acids long. The germline V gene has CDR1 SNHLY and CDR2 FYNNEI. V gave up 7 bases and J gave up 3 bases; unmatched junction bases: 6. CDR3 bases: TGTGCCAGCACTGACAGGGCCGTCTACGAGCAGTACTTC. Residues: CASTDRAVYEQYF.

The chain employs TRBV4-3 and TRBJ1-5, with 7 nucleotides matching TRBD1. Germline V gene sequence: CDR1 LGHNA, CDR2 YSLEER. CDR3 length: 15 residues. The junction had 10 bases not matched to a gene; V was cut back by 4 bases and J by 7 bases. CDR3 amino acids: CASSLYDRVDQPQHF. CDR3 DNA sequence: TGCGCCAGCAGCCTCTACGACAGGGTAGACCAGCCCCAGCATTTT.

As for this clone: At one boundary the junction diverges from the germline segment, which might be a read error. The J gene is TRBJ2-2, the V gene TRBV7-9, with 10 bases matching TRBD1. The CDR3 is 16 residues long. The germline V gene has CDR1 SEHNR and CDR2 FQNEAQ (reference sequence). Here the CDR3 DNA reads TGTTCCAGCAGCGAAGACAGGGGGCGCGGCACCGGGGAGCTGTTTTTT. Amino acids: CSSSEDRGRGTGELFF. The entire variable domain, with the rest obtained from reference TRBV7-9 and TRBJ2-2, is as follows: DTGVSQNPRHKITKRGQNVTFRCDPISEHNRLYWYRQTLGQGPEFLTYFQNEAQLEKSRLLSDRFSAERPKGSFSTLEIQRTEQGDSAMYLCSSSEDRGRGTGELFFGEGSRLTVL.

This rearrangement joins TRBV7-2 to TRBJ2-5; tentative D call: TRBD2 (6 bases). The J call could be wrong; TRBJ2-7 is a better fit for the DNA end. This CDR3 comprises 15 residues. In germline, CDR1 is SGHTA, CDR2 FQGNSA. CDR3: CASSLRRGLAYEQYF. For the CDR3, the DNA is TGTGCCAGCAGCTTACGTCGGGGACTGGCCTACGAGCAGTACTTC.

This chain links TRBV6-1 with TRBJ2-7; TRBD2 agrees at 11 bases. The CDR3 sequence is 15 residues long. Germline assignment: CDR1 MNHNS and CDR2 SASEGT. V lost 5 bases and J lost 0; bases outside the gene matches: 3. The CDR3 DNA is TGTGCCAGCAGTCTAGCGGGGGGCAACTCCTACGAGCAGTACTTC. Translating gives CASSLAGGNSYEQYF.

The gene calls are TRBV28 and TRBJ1-1; 7 bases are a match to TRBD1. The J segment lost 11 bases and the V segment lost 5 bases, leaving 14 bases of the junction unmatched. Per the germline V gene, CDR1 is MDHEN and CDR2 is SYDVKM. The CDR3 runs to 14 residues. The CDR3 DNA reads as TGTGCCAGCAGTCATTTGGGACAGTGGGCCCTGGCTTTCTTT. This codes for CASSHLGQWALAFF.

This rearrangement joins TRBV6-5 to TRBJ2-1; 8 bases are a match to TRBD2. This CDR3 has 14 residues. The ends lost 3 bases at V and 8 bases at J; junction bases unmatched: 6. Germline loops: CDR1 MNHEY, CDR2 SVGAGI. CDR3 sequence: CASSYWGSGDEQFF. CDR3 coding DNA: TGTGCCAGCAGTTATTGGGGTAGCGGGGATGAGCAGTTCTTC.

V usage is TRBV4-3 and J usage is TRBJ2-3; D remains unclear. The CDR3 runs 14 residues. In germline, CDR1 is LGHNA, CDR2 YSLEER. V lost 0 bases and J lost 5, with 9 bases in between. This CDR3 reads CASSQDLELDTQYF. Written as DNA, the CDR3 is TGCGCCAGCAGCCAAGATCTTGAGCTAGATACGCAGTATTTT.

This sequence joins TRBV11-3 and TRBJ2-2; D is unresolved. The germline V gene encodes CDR1 SGHNT and CDR2 YENEEA. The V gene lost 5 bases and the J gene lost 1 base, with 5 bases spanning the gap. CDR3 length equals 13 residues. The CDR3 here is CASSPRNTGELFF. Here the CDR3 DNA reads TGTGCCAGCAGCCCTAGGAACACCGGGGAGCTGTTTTTT.

V gene TRBV21-1 combines with J gene TRBJ1-2; the tabulated D call, TRBD1, remains unverified against the DNA. TRBV21-1 is assigned pseudogene status. CDR3 size: 14 residues. CDR3 amino acids: CASSKELGAGSYTF. The DNA of the CDR3 is TGTGCCAGCAGCAAAGAGTTGGGGGCCGGGAGCTACACCTTC.

The rearrangement joins TRBV4-2 to TRBJ1-2; D is unresolved. CDR3 length: 15 amino acids. The ends were cut back, 0 bases at V and 6 bases at J, with 14 bases in the middle. In germline, CDR1 is LGHNA, CDR2 YNFKEQ. CDR3 nucleotide sequence: TGTGCCAGCAGCCAAGACGAGGCGGCCCGAAATGGCTACACCTTC. It yields the protein CASSQDEAARNGYTF.

The genes are TRBV6-5 and TRBJ2-7; the D gene is possibly TRBD2 (5 bases). The CDR3 runs to 15 residues. The V end was cut by 5 bases, the J end by 2 bases, with 16 bases between. The germline V gene encodes CDR1 MNHEY and CDR2 SVGAGI. Here the CDR3 DNA reads TGTGCCAGCAGTGTAGGACTCCAGAGGACCTACGAGCAGTACTTC. Translated, it gives CASSVGLQRTYEQYF.

This sequence joins TRBV11-2 and TRBJ2-7; D ambiguous. V was pared by 0 bases and J by 0 bases, with 9 bases between. The CDR3 has 15 amino acids. Germline V gene lookup returns CDR1 SGHAT and CDR2 FQNNGV. CDR3 amino acids: CASSLESRPSYEQYF. CDR3 coding DNA: TGTGCCAGCAGCTTAGAATCCAGGCCCTCCTACGAGCAGTACTTC.

The chain couples TRBV11-2 to TRBJ1-3; D gene unclear. Germline V CDR1 and CDR2: SGHAT, FQNNGV. The CDR3 has 17 amino acids. Trimming stripped 2 bases from V and 2 bases from J, with 16 bases between. CDR3: CASSLILGNTAGNTIYF. The CDR3 bases are TGTGCCAGCAGCTTAATTTTGGGCAACACGGCTGGAAACACCATATATTTT.

The chain combines TRBV19 with TRBJ1-2; D possibly corresponds to TRBD1 (6 bases). This CDR3 has 16 amino acids. In germline, CDR1 is LNHDA, CDR2 SQIVND (reference sequence). V was clipped by 5 bases and J by 2 bases, with 18 bases between them. CDR3 sequence (DNA): TGTGCCAGTAGTGCTAAAGACAGGTTGGGAAACTATGGCTACACCTTC. It is translated as CASSAKDRLGNYGYTF.